A single T cell receptor (beta chain) is shown here with its context. This record belongs to a study of shared T cell receptors in the human thymus. The data were produced by immunoSEQ multiplex PCR, yet TCRdb's version contains in-frame clones alone and is incomplete. Altogether about 660,000 clones are present, more than 75% being singletons, with the ten largest covering about 0.0094%. Germline values: CDR1 LNHDA, CDR2 SQIVND (reference sequence). V lost 5 bases and J lost 6; bases outside the gene matches: 10. CDR3 size: 15 residues. This same sample was also part of a study on human thymus T cells. That investigation notes: Donation was from healthy Finnish infants who were having corrective surgery that addressed congenital heart defects. Thymic resections from corrective heart surgery supplied the tissue. Apparent skewing of V and J gene usage characterized both thymic and blood repertoires. Related work found strong thymic repertoire overlap between unrelated individuals.

The sample taken for sequencing was thymocytes. V usage is TRBV19 and J usage is TRBJ1-5, with TRBD1 matching 7 bases. This clonotype was sampled from a boy younger than two with a congenital heart defect. CDR3 in amino acids: CASSETGAFGQPQHF. CDR3 DNA: TGTGCCAGTAGTGAAACAGGGGCCTTCGGTCAGCCCCAGCATTTT.